The T cell receptor (beta chain) described here comes from a study of cytomegalovirus exposure and HLA in healthy donors. The PCR made use of 60 Vbeta and 13 Jbeta primers. This table comes from immunoSEQ multiplex PCR, and its TCRdb copy is limited to in-frame clones, with some not included. The sample holds fewer than 250,000 clones; more than 80% are singletons and the top ten take approximately 2.8%. Findings of the study overall: With further analysis later on, most CMV-associated TCR beta chains appeared HLA-restricted. Later analysis found that TCR beta chains associated with HLA were more clonally expanded than other, equally common chains.

Unmatched junction bases numbered 7, after V lost 1 base and J lost 7 bases. Germline lookup yields CDR1 KGHSH and CDR2 LQKENI. The CDR3 has 16 amino acids. On this clone: Its antigen is still unknown.

Source material: PBMCs. The source of this sequence is a man aged 25 to 40 in good health and CMV-seronegative. This chain joins TRBV18 and TRBJ2-7, with 13 bases matching TRBD2. The CDR3 coding sequence is TGTGCCAGCTCACCACAACTAGCGGGGGGGCAACGAGAGCAGTACTTC. Amino acid sequence: CASSPQLAGGQREQYF.